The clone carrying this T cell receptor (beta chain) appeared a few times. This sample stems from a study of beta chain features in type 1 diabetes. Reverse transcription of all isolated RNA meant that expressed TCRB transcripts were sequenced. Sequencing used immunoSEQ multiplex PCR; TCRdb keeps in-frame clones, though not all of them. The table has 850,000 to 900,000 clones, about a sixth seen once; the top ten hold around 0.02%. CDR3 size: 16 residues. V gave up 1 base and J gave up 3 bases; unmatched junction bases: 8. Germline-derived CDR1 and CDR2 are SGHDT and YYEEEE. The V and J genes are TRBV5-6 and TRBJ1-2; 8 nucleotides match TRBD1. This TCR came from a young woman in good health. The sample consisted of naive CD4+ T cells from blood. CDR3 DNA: TGTGCCAGCAGCTTGTCAGGGACAGGTAGTTACTATGGCTACACCTTC. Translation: CASSLSGTGSYYGYTF.